This TCR beta chain was documented in a study of blood T cell repertoires in COVID-19. The germline CDR1 and CDR2 sequences are LGHDT and YNNKEL (reference sequence). The CDR3 covers 13 residues. Trimming pared 4 bases from V and 4 bases from J, leaving 10 bases between. Only in-frame clones appear in the TCRdb table, and some are missing; sequencing was by immunoSEQ multiplex PCR. The sample records almost 45,000 clones, around three quarters being singletons. The specimen sequenced was peripheral blood. The V gene is TRBV3-1 (or the pseudogene TRBV3-2), the J gene TRBJ1-1; D is perhaps TRBD1 (6 bases). The receptor was derived from an elderly man with acute or convalescent COVID-19. CDR3 in amino acids: CASSLQGFTEAFF. CDR3 DNA sequence: TGTGCCAGCAGCCTACAGGGTTTCACTGAAGCTTTCTTT.